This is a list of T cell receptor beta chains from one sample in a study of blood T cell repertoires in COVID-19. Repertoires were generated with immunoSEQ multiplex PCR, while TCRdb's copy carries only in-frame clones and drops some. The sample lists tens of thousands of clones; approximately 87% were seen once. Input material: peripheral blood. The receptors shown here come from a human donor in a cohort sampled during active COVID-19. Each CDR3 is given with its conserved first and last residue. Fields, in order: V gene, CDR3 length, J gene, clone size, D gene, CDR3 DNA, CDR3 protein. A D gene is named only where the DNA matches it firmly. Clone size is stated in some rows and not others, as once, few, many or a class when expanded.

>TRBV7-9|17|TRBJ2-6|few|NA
TGTGCCAGCAGCTTAGAAGGACTGATCTCTGGGGCCAACGTCCTGACTTTC
CASSLEGLISGANVLTF
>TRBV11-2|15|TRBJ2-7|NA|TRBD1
TGTGCCAGCAGCTTAATGGGACAGTACTCCTACGAGCAGTACTTC
CASSLMGQYSYEQYF
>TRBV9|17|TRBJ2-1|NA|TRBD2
TGTGCCAGCACCCCCTTGACTAGCGGGAGTTCACGTCATGAGCAGTTCTTC
CASTPLTSGSSRHEQFF
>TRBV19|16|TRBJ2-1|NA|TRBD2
TGTGCCAGTAGTATTCGACTAGCGGGAGTTGGGGATGAGCAGTTCTTC
CASSIRLAGVGDEQFF
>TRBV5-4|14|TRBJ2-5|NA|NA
TGTGCCAGCAGCCGGGGTCTAGCTGGGGAGACCCAGTACTTC
CASSRGLAGETQYF
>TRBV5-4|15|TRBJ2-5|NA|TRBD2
TGTGCCAGCAGCCTAGCGGGGAGGGTTGAAGAGACCCAGTACTTC
CASSLAGRVEETQYF
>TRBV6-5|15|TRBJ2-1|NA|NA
TGTGCCAGCAGTATCCAGATAAGATCCTACAATGAGCAGTTCTTC
CASSIQIRSYNEQFF
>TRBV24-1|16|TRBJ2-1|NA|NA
TGTGCCACCAGTGACCCGGACGGATCGGGGACAATGAAGCAGTTCTTC
CATSDPDGSGTMKQFF
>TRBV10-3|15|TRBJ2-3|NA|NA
TGTGCCATCAGTGAGCGGGGACTCAACACAGATACGCAGTATTTT
CAISERGLNTDTQYF
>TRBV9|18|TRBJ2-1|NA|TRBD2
TGTGCCAGCAGCGAAGGCAGACTAGCGACAACTCGTTACAATGAGCAGTTCTTC
CASSEGRLATTRYNEQFF
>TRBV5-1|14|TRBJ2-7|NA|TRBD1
TGCGCCAGCAGCTCCGGGACAGGTTCTTACGAGCAGTACTTC
CASSSGTGSYEQYF
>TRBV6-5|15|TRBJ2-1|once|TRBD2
TGTGCCAGCAGAGGGACTAGCGGGAGCTACAATGAGCAGTTCTTC
CASRGTSGSYNEQFF
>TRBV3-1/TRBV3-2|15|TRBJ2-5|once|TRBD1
TGTGCCAGCAGCCTGGGACAGGGGGTCTCAGAGACCCAGTACTTC
CASSLGQGVSETQYF
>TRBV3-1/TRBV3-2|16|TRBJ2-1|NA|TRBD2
TGTGCCAGCAGCCAAGTTGGCGGGGGGAGTGGCAATGAGCAGTTCTTC
CASSQVGGGSGNEQFF
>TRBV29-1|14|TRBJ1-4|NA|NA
TGCAGCGTTGCCCTAGAGTCAACTAATGAAAAACTGTTTTTT
CSVALESTNEKLFF